This T cell receptor beta chain came from a study of CD8 T cells in ankylosing spondylitis. The study, taken as a whole, reports: Clones linked with disease were CD8+ and fairly uncommon in the peripheral blood. Ankylosing spondylitis blood appeared to carry a characteristic TCR beta motif of eight or nine highly homologous variants. Within matched ankylosing spondylitis synovial fluid, disease-linked clones were reportedly significantly enriched. Some of these motif variants have turned up before, in reports on reactive arthritis synovial fluid and blood.

The CDR3 contains 15 residues. Trimming left V 0 bases short and J 2 bases short, with 13 bases between. CDR1 and CDR2 from the germline V gene are DFQATT and SNEGSKA (reference sequence). As for this clonotype: The antigen remains undetermined. This may come from a read error, since a much larger clone is one base off.

Molecular-barcoded quantitative 5'-RACE produced these TCR beta libraries. TCRdb re-analysed the 5' RACE reads in MiXCR, keeping a single row per CDR3 protein. The profile covers fewer than 550,000 distinct CDR3 sequences, with 5.3% appearing a single time and under 4.5% taken by the ten largest. This TCR derives from a male donor with ankylosing spondylitis. Sequenced material: blood, either unsorted or a sorted T cell fraction (not recorded which). The V and J genes are TRBV20-1 and TRBJ1-2; a possible D gene is TRBD1 (6 bases). This chain's CDR3 is CSAREGQGSNYGYTF. Written as DNA, the CDR3 is TGCAGTGCTAGAGAAGGCCAGGGGTCGAACTATGGCTACACCTTC.